One sample yielded the 28 T cell receptor beta chains listed below, sequenced in a study of T cells expressing NK-cell markers. TCRdb reprocessed the 5' RACE reads, with one entry per CDR3 protein and no DNA. There are about 550,000 distinct CDR3 sequences in the sample, with about 3.6% held by the top ten. The sequenced material came from blood T cells: a sorted CD56 or NKG2C T cell subset, CD4+ or CD8+ T cells, or bulk PBMC T cells (not recorded which). The receptors shown here come from a man aged 18 to 30 in good health.

The CDR3 region is CASSFVGAGNTIYF. The rearrangement joins TRBV27 to TRBJ1-3. Looked up from germline, CDR1 is MNHEY and CDR2 is SMNVEV (reference sequence). The CDR3 covers 14 residues.

The gene calls are TRBV6-1 and TRBJ1-2. The CDR3 covers 14 residues. Per the germline V gene, CDR1 is MNHNS and CDR2 is SASEGT. CDR3 protein: CASSPGLSNYGYTF.

V gene TRBV7-2 combines with J gene TRBJ2-1; absent DNA, TCRdb's TRBD1 call cannot be checked. This CDR3 contains 15 residues. Looked up from germline, CDR1 is SGHTA and CDR2 is FQGNSA. Here the CDR3 reads CASSHRQSSYNEQFF.

The chain uses TRBV20-1 and TRBJ2-5; with no DNA, the TCRdb D assignment of TRBD2 cannot be verified. The CDR3 totals 14 residues. Germline V gene lookup returns CDR1 DFQATT and CDR2 SNEGSKA (reference sequence). The CDR3 spells CSATRTSGQETQYF.

This sequence joins TRBV6-1 and TRBJ2-3; TCRdb's D call, TRBD1, is unchecked because there is no DNA. The germline V gene encodes CDR1 MNHNS and CDR2 SASEGT. This CDR3 has 15 amino acids. The CDR3 sequence: CASSQGATSTDTQYF.

The rearrangement uses TRBV20-1 and TRBJ1-3. The CDR3 length is 13 residues. Per the germline V gene, CDR1 is DFQATT and CDR2 is SNEGSKA (reference sequence). The CDR3 sequence: CSANSPSGNTIYF.

CDR3: CAISQTGGAEQYF. The chain has TRBV10-3 and TRBJ2-7; no DNA is available, so the TRBD1 call from TCRdb remains unchecked. Germline V CDR1 and CDR2: ENHRY, SYGVKD. The CDR3 contains 13 residues.

The V gene is TRBV6-1, the J gene TRBJ2-2; TCRdb names TRBD1, which stays unverified in the absence of DNA. CDR3 length: 17 residues. Germline V lookup: CDR1 MNHNS, CDR2 SASEGT. The CDR3 loop reads CASRLTQGTYLAGELFF.

This chain uses TRBV6-2 or TRBV6-3 with TRBJ1-1; without DNA, the TCRdb call of TRBD1 cannot be checked. CDR3 length: 15 amino acids. Germline values: CDR1 MNHEY, CDR2 SVGEGT. The CDR3 is CASSYWGQKYTEAFF.

The chain has TRBV27 and TRBJ2-4; the D gene TCRdb calls, TRBD1, cannot be checked with no DNA. The CDR3 extends over 14 amino acids. Germline V CDR1 and CDR2: MNHEY, SMNVEV (reference sequence). The CDR3 here is CASSLSSFRGLQYF.

This chain links TRBV5-5 with TRBJ2-1; no DNA is available, so the TRBD2 call from TCRdb remains unchecked. Germline V gene data show CDR1 as SGHKS and CDR2 as YYEKEE (reference sequence). This CDR3 contains 15 residues. The CDR3 loop is CASSSAGTYYNEQFF.

The rearrangement uses TRBV5-1 and TRBJ1-6; the TRBD1 assignment by TCRdb is unverifiable without DNA. The CDR3 extends over 15 amino acids. Per the germline V gene, CDR1 is SGHRS and CDR2 is YFSETQ. The CDR3 spells CASSLDNRVGSPLHF.

The chain joins TRBV7-2 to TRBJ2-1; TCRdb designates TRBD2, a call that cannot be tested without DNA. CDR3 size: 15 residues. From germline, CDR1 is SGHTA and CDR2 FQGNSA. The CDR3 loop reads CASSLMMAGGPEQFF.

This sequence joins TRBV10-3 and TRBJ2-1. The CDR3 is 13 residues long. The germline CDR1 and CDR2 sequences are ENHRY and SYGVKD. The chain's CDR3 is CAIGKPAADEQFF.

The V and J genes are TRBV6-1 and TRBJ2-5; TCRdb calls TRBD2, which cannot be checked without DNA. The CDR3 runs 17 residues. Germline V gene data show CDR1 as MNHNS and CDR2 as SASEGT. The CDR3 spells CASKAGGGFDGIGTQYF.

V and J are TRBV30 and TRBJ2-3; TCRdb lists TRBD2, though no DNA is available to test this call. The V gene's germline CDR1 is GTSNPN and CDR2 SVGIG (reference sequence). The CDR3 runs 15 residues. This CDR3 reads CAWKRGRQRADTQYF.

The CDR3 loop reads CASSLGSGQQETQYF. The J gene is TRBJ2-5, the V gene TRBV5-1; checking the TCRdb D call of TRBD1 is not possible without DNA. The CDR3 totals 15 residues. CDR1 SGHRS and CDR2 YFSETQ come from the germline V gene.

The CDR3 spells CASSTSPRGRETQYF. The chain uses TRBV12-3 or TRBV12-4 and TRBJ2-5; TCRdb picks TRBD1, but there is no DNA to check that call. The CDR3 is made up of 15 amino acids.

This chain joins TRBV12-3 or TRBV12-4 and TRBJ2-3; the D call of TRBD2 rests on TCRdb alone, since no DNA is present to check it. This CDR3 has 13 residues. This chain's CDR3 is CASSPGTRGEQYF.

Here the CDR3 reads CASSLGQGGLAQHF. The chain links TRBV3-1 to TRBJ1-5; TCRdb indicates TRBD1, and absent DNA this call remains unverified. CDR3 length equals 14 residues. CDR1 is LGHDT, CDR2 YNNKEL, per germline (reference sequence). The entire variable domain, with the rest obtained from reference TRBV3-1 and TRBJ1-5, is as follows: DTAVSQTPKYLVTQMGNDKSIKCEQNLGHDTMYWYKQDSKKFLKIMFSYNNKELIINETVPNRFSPKSPDKAHLNLHINSLELGDSAVYFCASSLGQGGLAQHFGDGTRLSIL.

The V call is TRBV20-1, the J call TRBJ2-5; no DNA is available, so the TRBD2 call from TCRdb remains unchecked. CDR1 is DFQATT and CDR2 is SNEGSKA in the germline V gene (reference sequence). CDR3 length: 17 amino acids. CDR3 in amino acids: CSAREKPLAGGKETQYF.

J is TRBJ2-1 and V is TRBV15; TCRdb lists TRBD1, though no DNA is available to test this call. The CDR3 runs 19 residues. The germline V gene encodes CDR1 LNHNV and CDR2 YYDKDF (reference sequence). CDR3: CATSRGRGRGGRTYNEQFF.

The chain employs TRBV18 and TRBJ2-1. From germline, CDR1 is KGHSH and CDR2 LQKENI. This CDR3 contains 16 residues. CDR3 sequence reads: CASSRIEGTYYNEQFF.

This chain connects TRBV3-1 to TRBJ2-1; TCRdb outputs TRBD1, but without DNA this stays unchecked. Looked up from germline, CDR1 is LGHDT and CDR2 is YNNKEL (reference sequence). The CDR3 is 16 residues long. The CDR3 spells CASSQPRGTAYNEQFF.

The CDR3 spells CASSLIRQSSYNEQFF. The chain carries TRBV28 and TRBJ2-1. There are 16 residues in the CDR3. The V gene's germline CDR1 is MDHEN and CDR2 SYDVKM.

The chain is built from TRBV5-1 and TRBJ2-2; TCRdb returns TRBD1, unconfirmable since there is no DNA. The CDR3 runs 16 residues. CDR1 and CDR2 (germline): SGHRS, YFSETQ. The CDR3 reads CASCTGGHSNTGELFF.

The rearrangement uses TRBV10-3 and TRBJ2-2; checking the TCRdb D call of TRBD2 is not possible without DNA. Germline V lookup: CDR1 ENHRY, CDR2 SYGVKD. The CDR3 sequence is 18 residues long. CDR3 residues: CAISEPIQWRGNTGELFF.

The chain has TRBV25-1 and TRBJ2-3; TCRdb lists TRBD2, though no DNA is available to test this call. CDR3 length: 16 residues. Germline V gene data show CDR1 as MGHDK and CDR2 as SYGVNS. CDR3 protein: CASSPFGLAGTDTQYF.